One sample yielded the 16 T cell receptor beta chains listed below, sequenced in a study of blood T cells in healthy people across ages. It was with a sample-barcoded 5' primer and a J-beta primer mix that a second PCR of roughly 7 to 12 cycles was run. From the 5' RACE reads, TCRdb called clonotypes with MiXCR, one entry per CDR3 protein. The sample records 1.5 million to 1.9 million distinct CDR3 sequences, less than 45% being singletons. Sequenced material: blood. The receptors were gathered from a woman between 18 and 29 years old in good health.

This clonotype was picked up a small number of times. The gene calls are TRBV29-1 and TRBJ2-1; D gene unclear. Germline V gene lookup returns CDR1 SQVTM and CDR2 ANQGSEA. Trimming stripped 7 bases from V and 5 bases from J, with 9 bases between. The CDR3 is 11 residues long. CDR3 sequence reads: CSAHYHNEQFF. The CDR3 nucleotides read TGCAGCGCCCATTACCACAATGAGCAGTTCTTC.

The rearrangement joins TRBV7-2 to TRBJ2-2; D remains ambiguous. The CDR3 has 15 amino acids. CDR1 is SGHTA, CDR2 FQGNSA, per germline. V shed 6 bases and J shed 7 bases, with 18 bases lying between them. This CDR3 reads CASRPWDSTGGELFF. The DNA for the CDR3 is TGTGCCAGCAGGCCCTGGGATTCAACGGGCGGGGAGCTGTTTTTT.

The genes are TRBV24-1 and TRBJ2-2; D possibly corresponds to TRBD2 (6 bases). The CDR3 spans 16 residues. Germline-derived CDR1 and CDR2 are KGHDR and SFDVKD. V was shortened by 1 base and J by 2 bases, with 10 bases between the two germline ends. This CDR3 reads CATSDFGSLNTGELFF. CDR3 bases: TGTGCCACCAGTGATTTCGGGAGTCTTAACACCGGGGAGCTGTTTTTT.

J is TRBJ2-3 and V is TRBV7-6; 11 bases match TRBD1. The CDR3 runs to 17 residues. V gave up 1 base and J gave up 4 bases; unmatched junction bases: 7. Per germline, CDR1 SGHVS and CDR2 FNYEAQ. The CDR3: CASSLVSGTGGADTQYF. The CDR3 bases are TGTGCCAGCAGCTTAGTTTCTGGGACAGGGGGAGCAGATACGCAGTATTTT.

This clonotype has only a few counts. The chain couples TRBV6-1 to TRBJ1-2; D is unresolved. The CDR3 covers 13 residues. Per germline, CDR1 MNHNS and CDR2 SASEGT. Between the trimmed V and J ends, which lost 5 bases and 8 bases, there was a span of 15 bases. The CDR3 sequence: CASSSTDAWGYTF. The CDR3 DNA follows: TGTGCCAGCAGTTCGACCGACGCCTGGGGCTACACCTTC.

This clonotype was recorded once. This chain joins TRBV28 and TRBJ1-3; D gene uncertain. The V and J ends lost 8 bases and 0 bases respectively, with 11 bases between them. Germline CDR1 and CDR2: MDHEN and SYDVKM. CDR3 length: 14 amino acids. As DNA, the CDR3 is TGTGCCAGCGGTGGTCGGATCTCTGGAAACACCATATATTTT. Amino acids: CASGGRISGNTIYF.

This chain links TRBV4-1 with TRBJ1-5; the match to TRBD1 covers 7 bases. The germline V gene encodes CDR1 MGHRA and CDR2 YSYEKL. The CDR3 has 17 amino acids. The J segment lost 4 bases and the V segment lost 5 bases, leaving 14 bases of the junction unmatched. CDR3 protein: CASSAPPQGGINQPQHF. The CDR3 DNA reads TGCGCCAGCAGCGCTCCCCCCCAGGGGGGGATTAATCAGCCCCAGCATTTT.

The chain recombines TRBV2 with TRBJ1-1, with D unclear. Germline V gene data show CDR1 as SNHLY and CDR2 as FYNNEI. V was pared by 4 bases and J by 6 bases, with 15 bases between. There are 14 residues in the CDR3. The CDR3 nucleotides are TGTGCCAGCAGTGGACAAGGGCTTAACCCTGAAGCTTTCTTT. It encodes CASSGQGLNPEAFF. The full variable domain, rest sourced from reference TRBV2 and TRBJ1-1, is EPEVTQTPSHQVTQMGQEVILRCVPISNHLYFYWYRQILGQKVEFLVSFYNNEISEKSEIFDDQFSVERPDGSNFTLKIRSTKLEDSAMYFCASSGQGLNPEAFFGQGTRLTVV.

The chain is built from TRBV6-2 or TRBV6-3 and TRBJ2-5; D call uncertain. CDR1 is MNHEY, CDR2 SVGEGT, per germline. This CDR3 region has 16 residues. V gave up 0 bases and J gave up 11 bases, with 22 bases separating them. The CDR3 coding sequence is TGTGCCAGCAGTTACTCGAGAGCTTCTAGGGCCCAAGAGCAGTACTTC. Amino acids: CASSYSRASRAQEQYF.

Remarks on this clonotype: At one of its ends the junction is not consistent with the germline gene, which may arise from a read error. The V gene is TRBV28, the J gene TRBJ1-2; D is perhaps TRBD1 (6 bases). This CDR3 spans 15 amino acids. Germline CDR1 is MDHEN and CDR2 is SYDVKM. Here the CDR3 reads CTSSLWDAGDNGYTF. In DNA, the CDR3 is TGTACCAGCAGTTTATGGGATGCAGGGGATAATGGCTACACCTTC.

This chain connects TRBV29-1 to TRBJ2-7; 7 nucleotides agree with TRBD2. Germline V CDR1 and CDR2: SQVTM, ANQGSEA. The CDR3 runs 14 residues. The J segment lost 7 bases and the V segment lost 3 bases, leaving 12 bases of the junction unmatched. In nucleotides, the CDR3 is TGCAGCGTTGACGGACTAGTCCGTGTCGATGAGCAGTACTTC. Translated, it gives CSVDGLVRVDEQYF.

On this clonotype itself: Its ends do not fully match the called genes, so a read error is possible. The J gene is TRBJ2-4, the V gene TRBV5-1; 9 bases match TRBD1. Germline-derived CDR1 and CDR2 are SGHRS and YFSETQ. This CDR3 has 14 residues. CDR3 in DNA: TGCGCCAGCGGCTTGGGACAGGGCCTCGAGGGGCAGTACTTC. This translates into CASGLGQGLEGQYF.

V is TRBV12-3 or TRBV12-4 and J is TRBJ1-2; 12 bases align to TRBD1. This CDR3 has 14 amino acids. Trimming at V came to 5 bases and at J to 5 bases, leaving 3 bases not matched to a gene. The CDR3: CASSGTGGAYGYTF. In DNA, the CDR3 is TGTGCCAGCAGTGGGACAGGGGGCGCTTATGGCTACACCTTC.

V and J are TRBV20-1 and TRBJ1-4; possible D gene TRBD1, 6 bases. Germline CDR1 DFQATT, CDR2 SNEGSKA (reference sequence). Trimming took off 3 bases at V and 7 bases at J, with 15 bases between the two ends. CDR3 length: 14 amino acids. The chain's CDR3 is CSARKGESGEKLFF. The CDR3 nucleotides are TGCAGTGCTAGGAAGGGGGAGTCTGGTGAAAAACTGTTTTTT.

Of note for this clonotype: The junction shows a germline mismatch at one end, possibly a read error. The chain uses TRBV25-1 and TRBJ1-3; D might be TRBD1 (5 bases). Germline values: CDR1 MGHDK, CDR2 SYGVNS. The CDR3 runs to 15 residues. CDR3 sequence reads: CASSEGRLSGNTVYF. The CDR3 region has the DNA TGTGCCAGCAGTGAGGGACGGCTCTCTGGAAACACCGTATATTTT.

This clonotype appeared a few times. The chain couples TRBV6-1 to TRBJ1-6, with D perhaps matching TRBD1 (5 bases). Trimming pared 3 bases from V and 17 bases from J, leaving 8 bases between. Germline loops: CDR1 MNHNS, CDR2 SASEGT. The CDR3 is 10 amino acids. The CDR3 coding sequence is TGTGCCAGCAGTGAGGGGCTATTCCACTTT. This gives the protein CASSEGLFHF.